The 3 T cell receptor beta chains listed next were all sequenced from one sample in a study of blood T cell repertoires in COVID-19. Here immunoSEQ multiplex PCR was the method, and the copy in TCRdb shows in-frame clones only, minus some. The sample lists 200,000 or so clones, about 88% occurring once. Source material: peripheral blood. The receptors were gathered from a man between 65 and 79 years old with active or convalescent COVID-19.

This chain joins TRBV5-1 and TRBJ2-5, with 9 bases aligning to TRBD1. The junction had 11 bases not matched to a gene; V was cut back by 5 bases and J by 6 bases. This CDR3 is 15 amino acids long. Per the germline V gene, CDR1 is SGHRS and CDR2 is YFSETQ. The CDR3 sequence: CASRKLRDRAQTQYF. CDR3 coding DNA: TGCGCCAGCAGGAAACTCCGGGACAGGGCTCAGACCCAGTACTTC.

V gene TRBV12-3 or TRBV12-4 combines with J gene TRBJ2-1; D is possibly TRBD2 (6 bases). CDR3 length equals 13 residues. V was cut by 5 bases and J by 7 bases, with 12 bases left in between. As DNA, the CDR3 is TGTGCCAGCAGTCCCCGAGGAGGGAATGAGCAGTTCTTC. Its protein is CASSPRGGNEQFF.

The J gene is TRBJ2-3, the V gene TRBV7-9, with 16 bases lining up with TRBD2. There are 19 residues in the CDR3. Losses at the gene ends were 0 bases for V and 4 bases for J; bases not matched to a gene: 7. CDR1 SEHNR and CDR2 FQNEAQ come from the germline V gene (reference sequence). CDR3 sequence: CASSLAEPGLAGGPDTQYF. In DNA form, the CDR3 reads TGTGCCAGCAGCTTAGCTGAGCCGGGACTAGCGGGGGGGCCAGATACGCAGTATTTT.